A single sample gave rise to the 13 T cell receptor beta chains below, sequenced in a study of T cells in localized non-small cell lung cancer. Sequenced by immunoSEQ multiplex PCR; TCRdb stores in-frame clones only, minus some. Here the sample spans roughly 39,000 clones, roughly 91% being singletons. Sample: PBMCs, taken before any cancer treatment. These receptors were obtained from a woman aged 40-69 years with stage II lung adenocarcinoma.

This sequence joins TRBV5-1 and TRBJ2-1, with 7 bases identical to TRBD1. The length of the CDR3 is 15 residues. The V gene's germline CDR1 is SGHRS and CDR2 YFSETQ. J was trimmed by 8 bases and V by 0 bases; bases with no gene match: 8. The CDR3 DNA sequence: TGCGCCAGCAGCTTGGATCCCCGACAGGGCGATGAGCAGTTCTTC. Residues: CASSLDPRQGDEQFF.

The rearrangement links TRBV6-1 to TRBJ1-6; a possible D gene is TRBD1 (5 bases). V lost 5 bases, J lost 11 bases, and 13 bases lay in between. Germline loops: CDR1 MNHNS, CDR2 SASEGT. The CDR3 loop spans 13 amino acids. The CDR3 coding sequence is TGTGCCAGCAGTACCAGGGTAGAGACACCCCTCCACTTT. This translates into CASSTRVETPLHF.

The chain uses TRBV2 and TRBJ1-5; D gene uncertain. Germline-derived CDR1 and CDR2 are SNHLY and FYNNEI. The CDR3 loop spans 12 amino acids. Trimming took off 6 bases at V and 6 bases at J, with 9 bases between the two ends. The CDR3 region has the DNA TGTGCCAGCAGCCGGACGAGTCAGCCCCAGCATTTT. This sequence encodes CASSRTSQPQHF. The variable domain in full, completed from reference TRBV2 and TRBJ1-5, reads EPEVTQTPSHQVTQMGQEVILRCVPISNHLYFYWYRQILGQKVEFLVSFYNNEISEKSEIFDDQFSVERPDGSNFTLKIRSTKLEDSAMYFCASSRTSQPQHFGDGTRLSIL.

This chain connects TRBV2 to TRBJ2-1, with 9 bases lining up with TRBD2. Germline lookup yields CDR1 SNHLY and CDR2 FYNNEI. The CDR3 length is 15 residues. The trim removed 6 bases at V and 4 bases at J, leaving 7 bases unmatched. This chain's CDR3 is CASRAGLADYNEQFF. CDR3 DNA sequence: TGTGCCAGCAGGGCGGGACTAGCCGATTACAATGAGCAGTTCTTC.

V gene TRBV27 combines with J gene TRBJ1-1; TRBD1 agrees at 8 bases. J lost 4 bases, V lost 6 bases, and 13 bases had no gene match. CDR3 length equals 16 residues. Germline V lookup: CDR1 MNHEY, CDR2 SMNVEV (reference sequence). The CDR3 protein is CASRVTGTGSSTEAFF. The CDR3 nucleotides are TGTGCCAGCAGGGTCACCGGGACAGGCTCGAGCACTGAAGCTTTCTTT.

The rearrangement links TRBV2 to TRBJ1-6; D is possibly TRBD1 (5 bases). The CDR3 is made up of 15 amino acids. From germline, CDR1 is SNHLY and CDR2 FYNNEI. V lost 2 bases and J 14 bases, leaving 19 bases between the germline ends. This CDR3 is CASSELGTVDSALHF. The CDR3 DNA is TGTGCCAGCAGTGAACTTGGGACGGTGGATTCGGCCCTCCACTTT.

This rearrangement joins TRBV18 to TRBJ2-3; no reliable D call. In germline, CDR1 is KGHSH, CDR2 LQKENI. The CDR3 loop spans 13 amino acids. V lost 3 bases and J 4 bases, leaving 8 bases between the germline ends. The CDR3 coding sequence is TGTGCCAGCTCACCCGGTGGGGCAGATACGCAGTATTTT. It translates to CASSPGGADTQYF.

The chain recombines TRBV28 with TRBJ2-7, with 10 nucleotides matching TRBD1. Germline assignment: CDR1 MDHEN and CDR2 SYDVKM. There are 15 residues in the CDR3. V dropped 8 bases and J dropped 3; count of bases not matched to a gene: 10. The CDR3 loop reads CASRGGGTGVYEQYF. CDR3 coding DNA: TGTGCCAGCCGCGGGGGAGGGACAGGGGTCTACGAGCAGTACTTC.

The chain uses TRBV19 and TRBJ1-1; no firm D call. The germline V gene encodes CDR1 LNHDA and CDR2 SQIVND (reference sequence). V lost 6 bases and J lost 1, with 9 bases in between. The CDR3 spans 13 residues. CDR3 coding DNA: TGTGCCAGTAGGTCGACTCGGAACACTGAAGCTTTCTTT. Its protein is CASRSTRNTEAFF.

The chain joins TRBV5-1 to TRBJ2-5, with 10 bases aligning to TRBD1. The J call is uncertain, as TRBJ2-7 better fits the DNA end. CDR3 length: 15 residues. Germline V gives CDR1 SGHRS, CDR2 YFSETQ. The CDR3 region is CASSSSGTGVNEQYF. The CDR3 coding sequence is TGCGCCAGCAGCTCATCCGGGACAGGGGTTAACGAGCAGTACTTC.

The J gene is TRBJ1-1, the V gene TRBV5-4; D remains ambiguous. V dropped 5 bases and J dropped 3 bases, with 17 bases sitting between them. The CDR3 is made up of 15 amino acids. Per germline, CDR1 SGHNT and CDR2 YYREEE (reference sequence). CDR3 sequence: CASSLGSAKHTEAFF. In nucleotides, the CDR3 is TGTGCCAGCAGTTTAGGGTCAGCTAAGCACACTGAAGCTTTCTTT.

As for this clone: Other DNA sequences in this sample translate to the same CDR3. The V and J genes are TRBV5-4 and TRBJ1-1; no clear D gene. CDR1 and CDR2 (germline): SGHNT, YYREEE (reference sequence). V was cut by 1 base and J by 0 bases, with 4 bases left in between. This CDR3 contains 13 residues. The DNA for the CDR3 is TGTGCCAGCAGCTTGACGGTGAACACTGAAGCTTTCTTT. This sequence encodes CASSLTVNTEAFF.

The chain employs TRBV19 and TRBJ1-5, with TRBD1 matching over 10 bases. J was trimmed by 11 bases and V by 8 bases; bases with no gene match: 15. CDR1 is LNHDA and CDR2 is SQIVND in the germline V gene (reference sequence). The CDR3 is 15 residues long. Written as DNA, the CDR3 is TGTGCCAGTGAGAGGGGGACAGGGGACGCGAAGGCCCAGCATTTT. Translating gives CASERGTGDAKAQHF.